This T cell receptor beta chain derives from a study of T cell responses to AZD1222 COVID-19 vaccine. As for this clone: Its antigen remains unknown.

Study-wide points: Unmutated regions of variants are reportedly targeted by nearly half of spike-specific TCRs. Spike-specific TCR repertoires showed rising breadth and depth after two AZD1222 doses. Mapped onto spike, vaccine-associated CD4 TCRs spanned it and were dominant at 160-218 and 743-854.

Trimming removed 6 bases at V and 0 bases at J, with 9 bases between. Germline values: CDR1 MNHEY, CDR2 SMNVEV (reference sequence). CDR3 size: 15 residues. TCRdb's table, derived via immunoSEQ multiplex PCR, lists solely in-frame clones and lacks some. The data contain about 120,000 clones, under 95% of them singletons. The chain combines TRBV27 with TRBJ1-6; tentative D call: TRBD1 (5 bases). Sequences were derived from peripheral blood, sampled 28 days after the second AZD1222 dose. The TCR sequence derives from an adult who received the AZD1222 COVID-19 vaccine. The CDR3 coding sequence is TGTGCCAGCAGGGGGGGGAGCTCCTATAATTCACCCCTCCACTTT. Protein product: CASRGGSSYNSPLHF.